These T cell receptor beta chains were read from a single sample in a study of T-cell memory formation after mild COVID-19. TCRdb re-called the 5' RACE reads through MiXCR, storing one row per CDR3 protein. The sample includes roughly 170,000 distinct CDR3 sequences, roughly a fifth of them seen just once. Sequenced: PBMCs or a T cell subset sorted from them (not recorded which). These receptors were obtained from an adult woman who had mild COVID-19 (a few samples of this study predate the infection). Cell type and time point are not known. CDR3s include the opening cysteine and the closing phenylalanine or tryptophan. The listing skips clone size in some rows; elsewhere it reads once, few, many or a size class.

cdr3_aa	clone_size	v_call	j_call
CASWVLVYGYTF	NA	TRBV6-5	TRBJ1-2
CASSSRHGTEAFF	NA	TRBV11-2	TRBJ1-1
CASSEQTGGYTDTQYF	NA	TRBV5-1	TRBJ2-3
CASSLGLQPQHF	few	TRBV7-9	TRBJ1-5
CASSSMLAGEIYNEQFF	few	TRBV7-2	TRBJ2-1
CASSSRSAGEAFF	NA	TRBV5-1	TRBJ1-1
CASNGMYSNQPQHF	NA	TRBV12-3/TRBV12-4	TRBJ1-5
CASSPDRGGGMDTF	NA	TRBV5-1	TRBJ1-2
CASSSGDRNYGYTF	NA	TRBV7-9	TRBJ1-2
CATQGRGNNEQFF	NA	TRBV24-1	TRBJ2-1
CASKEGPGTDTQYF	once	TRBV4-1	TRBJ2-3
CASRTDGYNQPQHF	NA	TRBV12-3/TRBV12-4	TRBJ1-5
CASSFRKLREDTEAFF	few	TRBV5-4	TRBJ1-1
CASSQPLGNEQFF	few	TRBV3-1	TRBJ2-1
CSVLADREGNEQFF	few	TRBV29-1	TRBJ2-1
CATSRDRSNQPQHF	NA	TRBV15	TRBJ1-5
CASSYGQNEQFF	few	TRBV6-5	TRBJ2-1
CASSLVGESEQFF	NA	TRBV5-1	TRBJ2-1
CATSDLEVHEQFF	NA	TRBV24-1	TRBJ2-1
CASSLPGSPDEQYF	NA	TRBV7-6	TRBJ2-7
CATSADRFTGELFF	NA	TRBV15	TRBJ2-2
CASSRTGGGGTDTQYF	NA	TRBV6-4	TRBJ2-3
CASSDSSEARFYEQYF	NA	TRBV5-1	TRBJ2-7
CSVEGDLFGYTF	NA	TRBV29-1	TRBJ1-2
CSVETSGSHEQFF	NA	TRBV29-1	TRBJ2-1
CSAQQDSETQYF	medium-sized	TRBV20-1	TRBJ2-5
CASSLGGTIYNEQFF	few	TRBV11-2	TRBJ2-1
CSARGLGQRADTQYF	NA	TRBV20-1	TRBJ2-3
CASSAHNEQFF	NA	TRBV9	TRBJ2-1
CASSLAAGYYEQYF	NA	TRBV12-3/TRBV12-4	TRBJ2-7
CASNPTGTGDTEAFF	NA	TRBV7-9	TRBJ1-1
CASKKTENTEAFF	NA	TRBV27	TRBJ1-1
CASSYSWPVDQPQHF	NA	TRBV6-6	TRBJ1-5
CASSPGGQVTGELFF	few	TRBV12-3/TRBV12-4	TRBJ2-2
CASSLERDNPESPLHF	NA	TRBV13	TRBJ1-6
CASSHSQGRGEKLFF	NA	TRBV14	TRBJ1-4
CASSSSTNLRETQYF	few	TRBV7-6	TRBJ2-5
CSARDWREGYNEQFF	few	TRBV20-1	TRBJ2-1
CASSLAFYEQYF	NA	TRBV7-9	TRBJ2-7
CASSPPVGNSPLHF	few	TRBV11-2	TRBJ1-6
CASSQDLGYEQYF	few	TRBV4-3	TRBJ2-7
CASSPPGINYGYTF	NA	TRBV4-1	TRBJ1-2
CASSRLAGGVDTQYF	NA	TRBV7-3	TRBJ2-3